This TCR beta chain was retrieved from a study of blood T cell repertoires in COVID-19. Background on the study: The samples span acute and convalescent COVID-19 from the United States, Italy and Spain.

The CDR3 consists of 14 residues. Per the germline V gene, CDR1 is MNHNY and CDR2 is SVGAGI (reference sequence). V was trimmed by 6 bases and J by 4 bases, leaving 15 bases between them. In the authors' workflow: Counts of nucleated cells, estimated from reference gene primer amplification, were obtained. Repertoires were generated with immunoSEQ multiplex PCR, while TCRdb's copy carries only in-frame clones and drops some. V, J and clone size are those of that table, while D and trimming were read from the DNA. The sample holds under 60,000 clones, around 80% seen once. Sequences were obtained from peripheral blood. The chain employs TRBV6-6 and TRBJ1-2, with a tentative D call TRBD1 (5 bases). This receptor was obtained from a human donor in a cohort sampled during active COVID-19. CDR3 in DNA: TGTGCCAGCAGACCCTCGGGGGACCCCTATGGCTACACCTTC. Protein: CASRPSGDPYGYTF.